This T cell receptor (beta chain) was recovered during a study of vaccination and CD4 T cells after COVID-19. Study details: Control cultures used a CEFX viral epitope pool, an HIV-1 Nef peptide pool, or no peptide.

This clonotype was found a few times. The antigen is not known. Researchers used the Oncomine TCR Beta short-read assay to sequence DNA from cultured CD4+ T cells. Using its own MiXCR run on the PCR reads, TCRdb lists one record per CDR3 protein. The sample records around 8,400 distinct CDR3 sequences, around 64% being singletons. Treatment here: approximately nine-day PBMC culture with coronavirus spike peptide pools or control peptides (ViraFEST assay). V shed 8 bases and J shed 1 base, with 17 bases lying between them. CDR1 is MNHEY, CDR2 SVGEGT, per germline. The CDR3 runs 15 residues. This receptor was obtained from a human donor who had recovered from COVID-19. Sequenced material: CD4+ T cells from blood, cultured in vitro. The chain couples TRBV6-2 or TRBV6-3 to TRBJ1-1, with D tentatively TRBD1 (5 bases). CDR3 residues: CASHDGRGRNTEAFF. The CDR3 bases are TGTGCCAGCCATGACGGCCGGGGGAGGAACACTGAAGCTTTCTTT.